Detailed here is one T cell receptor beta chain. Antigen specificity is unknown. CDR3 length equals 12 residues. Autoimmune disease history or systemic immunosuppression meant exclusion. On cycle 4 day 1 and cycle 7 day 1, as well as at baseline, blood was sampled. Sequenced by immunoSEQ multiplex PCR; TCRdb stores in-frame clones only, minus some. The sample has just under 65,000 clones, just under 85% seen once. The sample belongs to a study of OX40 agonist ivuxolimab in advanced cancers. Turning to the study itself: Partial responses occurred in Three dose-escalation patients, one with hepatocellular carcinoma and two with cutaneous melanoma.

Study conclusions and caveats: Expanded clones tended on average to be more numerous among CD8+ T cells than CD4+.

This specimen was CD4+ or CD8+ T cells sorted from blood, taken in a trial of the OX40 agonist ivuxolimab. This sequence originates from an adult with an advanced solid tumor such as melanoma, head and neck, liver or kidney cancer. V gene TRBV21-1 combines with J gene TRBJ1-1. TRBV21-1 represents a pseudogene. The CDR3: CASSRDFTEAFF. The CDR3 region has the DNA TGTGCCAGCAGCAGGGACTTTACTGAAGCTTTCTTT.